The rows below give T cell receptor beta chains drawn from one sample of a study of identical twins. TCRdb reprocessed the 5' RACE reads via MiXCR and lists one record per CDR3 protein. Found here are roughly 1,500,000 distinct CDR3 sequences, around 29% of them singletons; the top ten hold about 0.3%. What was sequenced was cord blood. All receptors come from a newborn girl in good health. CDR3s include the opening cysteine and the closing phenylalanine or tryptophan. Fields, in order: clone size, J gene, V gene, CDR3 length, D gene, CDR3 DNA, CDR3 protein. A D gene is named only where the DNA matches it firmly. Clone size is shown for a subset of rows, as once, few, many or a class of expanded clone.

>NA|TRBJ2-6|TRBV7-8|16|NA
TGTGCCAGCAGCTTAGTTGGCATCCCTGGGGCCAACGTCCTGACTTTC
CASSLVGIPGANVLTF
>few|TRBJ2-5|TRBV28|15|TRBD2
TGTGCCAGCAGTTTGGGACTAGGAAGCCAAGAGACCCAGTACTTC
CASSLGLGSQETQYF
>NA|TRBJ1-6|TRBV20-1|12|TRBD1
TGCAGTGCTGGGACAGGGCATTCACCCCTCCACTTT
CSAGTGHSPLHF
>NA|TRBJ1-5|TRBV20-1|15|NA
TGCGGTGCCACGGGCCTCGGAAGCTCGGATCAGCCCCAGCATTTT
CGATGLGSSDQPQHF
>few|TRBJ1-1|TRBV29-1|12|NA
TGCAGCGTGACACCCATGAACACTGAAGCTTTCTTT
CSVTPMNTEAFF
>NA|TRBJ1-4|TRBV11-2|13|NA
TGTGCCAGCAGCTTATACGGAAATGAAAAACTGTTTTTT
CASSLYGNEKLFF
>NA|TRBJ2-5|TRBV27|14|NA
TGTGCCAGCAGTTTATCACAGTACCAAGAGACCCAGTACTTC
CASSLSQYQETQYF
>NA|TRBJ2-4|TRBV5-1|16|NA
TGCGCCAGCAGCTTTAACACTCGGGGGCTCAAAAACATTCAGTACTTC
CASSFNTRGLKNIQYF
>NA|TRBJ1-1|TRBV10-3|13|NA
TGTGCCACCGCGGGGACGGGGAACACTGAAGCTTTCTTT
CATAGTGNTEAFF
>NA|TRBJ2-7|TRBV12-3/TRBV12-4|15|TRBD2
TGTGCCAGCTCCTTAACACGGACTAGCGATTACGAGCAGTACTTC
CASSLTRTSDYEQYF
>NA|TRBJ2-1|TRBV5-1|15|NA
TGCGCCAGCAGCTTGGACGGGAGAAGGAGTAATGAGCAGTTCTTC
CASSLDGRRSNEQFF